This T cell receptor beta chain was captured in a study of T-cell reconstitution after alpha-beta-depleted transplantation in children. Unique molecular identifiers were incorporated during preparation of the TCRbeta library. Each CDR3 protein is one row after TCRdb ran MiXCR on the PCR reads. The sample records roughly 180,000 distinct CDR3 sequences, over 8.5% being singletons. In this sample, this clonotype turned up many times. The CDR3 extends over 17 amino acids. Germline loops: CDR1 SGHRS, CDR2 YFSETQ. The V gene end was trimmed by 0 bases and the J gene end by 0 bases; junction bases not matched to a gene: 4.

The sequencing used PBMCs, collected before TCRalphabeta/CD19-depleted stem cell transplant. The receptor was isolated from a boy aged 2 to 10 with acute myeloid leukemia, due to receive a stem cell transplant. This chain joins TRBV5-1 and TRBJ2-1; 9 bases line up with TRBD2. The CDR3 loop is CASSLGPSGNSYNEQFF. CDR3 sequence (DNA): TGCGCCAGCAGCTTGGGGCCTAGCGGGAACTCCTACAATGAGCAGTTCTTC.